The TCR beta chain described here comes from a study of T cells after yellow fever vaccination. TCRdb re-called the 5' RACE reads with MiXCR, one entry per CDR3 protein. Of about 330,000 distinct CDR3 sequences listed, around 7% are singletons. V shed 6 bases, J shed 4 bases, and the junction held 3 bases outside the gene matches. The CDR3 totals 14 residues. This clonotype was picked up one time. The sequencing used PBMCs, collected about 41 days after the first yellow fever vaccination. The sequence was collected from a young man who received the YFV17D yellow fever vaccine. The chain joins TRBV12-3 or TRBV12-4 to TRBJ1-3; 10 bases fit TRBD1. The CDR3 sequence is CASRTTGGGNTIYF. For the CDR3, the DNA is TGTGCCAGCAGAACGACAGGGGGCGGAAACACCATATATTTT.